The clone carrying this T cell receptor (beta chain) was seen once. The data originate from a study of cytomegalovirus exposure and HLA in healthy donors. Trimming pared 7 bases from V and 5 bases from J, leaving 24 bases between. The germline V gene has CDR1 SGHNT and CDR2 YYREEE (reference sequence). This CDR3 comprises 16 residues. With 60 Vbeta and 13 Jbeta primers, the PCR was carried out. The assay was immunoSEQ multiplex PCR, and TCRdb's table has in-frame clones only and misses some. The sample gives some 120,000 clones, roughly 80% of which show up once; 3.5% to 4% is in the top ten. Source material: PBMCs. The TCR sequence derives from a young man in good health and CMV-seropositive. The V call is TRBV5-4, the J call TRBJ2-5; D perhaps matches TRBD2 (7 bases). The CDR3 loop is CASQRGTPGGLETQYF. The CDR3 DNA is TGTGCCAGCCAGCGAGGTACACCGGGGGGCCTGGAGACCCAGTACTTC.